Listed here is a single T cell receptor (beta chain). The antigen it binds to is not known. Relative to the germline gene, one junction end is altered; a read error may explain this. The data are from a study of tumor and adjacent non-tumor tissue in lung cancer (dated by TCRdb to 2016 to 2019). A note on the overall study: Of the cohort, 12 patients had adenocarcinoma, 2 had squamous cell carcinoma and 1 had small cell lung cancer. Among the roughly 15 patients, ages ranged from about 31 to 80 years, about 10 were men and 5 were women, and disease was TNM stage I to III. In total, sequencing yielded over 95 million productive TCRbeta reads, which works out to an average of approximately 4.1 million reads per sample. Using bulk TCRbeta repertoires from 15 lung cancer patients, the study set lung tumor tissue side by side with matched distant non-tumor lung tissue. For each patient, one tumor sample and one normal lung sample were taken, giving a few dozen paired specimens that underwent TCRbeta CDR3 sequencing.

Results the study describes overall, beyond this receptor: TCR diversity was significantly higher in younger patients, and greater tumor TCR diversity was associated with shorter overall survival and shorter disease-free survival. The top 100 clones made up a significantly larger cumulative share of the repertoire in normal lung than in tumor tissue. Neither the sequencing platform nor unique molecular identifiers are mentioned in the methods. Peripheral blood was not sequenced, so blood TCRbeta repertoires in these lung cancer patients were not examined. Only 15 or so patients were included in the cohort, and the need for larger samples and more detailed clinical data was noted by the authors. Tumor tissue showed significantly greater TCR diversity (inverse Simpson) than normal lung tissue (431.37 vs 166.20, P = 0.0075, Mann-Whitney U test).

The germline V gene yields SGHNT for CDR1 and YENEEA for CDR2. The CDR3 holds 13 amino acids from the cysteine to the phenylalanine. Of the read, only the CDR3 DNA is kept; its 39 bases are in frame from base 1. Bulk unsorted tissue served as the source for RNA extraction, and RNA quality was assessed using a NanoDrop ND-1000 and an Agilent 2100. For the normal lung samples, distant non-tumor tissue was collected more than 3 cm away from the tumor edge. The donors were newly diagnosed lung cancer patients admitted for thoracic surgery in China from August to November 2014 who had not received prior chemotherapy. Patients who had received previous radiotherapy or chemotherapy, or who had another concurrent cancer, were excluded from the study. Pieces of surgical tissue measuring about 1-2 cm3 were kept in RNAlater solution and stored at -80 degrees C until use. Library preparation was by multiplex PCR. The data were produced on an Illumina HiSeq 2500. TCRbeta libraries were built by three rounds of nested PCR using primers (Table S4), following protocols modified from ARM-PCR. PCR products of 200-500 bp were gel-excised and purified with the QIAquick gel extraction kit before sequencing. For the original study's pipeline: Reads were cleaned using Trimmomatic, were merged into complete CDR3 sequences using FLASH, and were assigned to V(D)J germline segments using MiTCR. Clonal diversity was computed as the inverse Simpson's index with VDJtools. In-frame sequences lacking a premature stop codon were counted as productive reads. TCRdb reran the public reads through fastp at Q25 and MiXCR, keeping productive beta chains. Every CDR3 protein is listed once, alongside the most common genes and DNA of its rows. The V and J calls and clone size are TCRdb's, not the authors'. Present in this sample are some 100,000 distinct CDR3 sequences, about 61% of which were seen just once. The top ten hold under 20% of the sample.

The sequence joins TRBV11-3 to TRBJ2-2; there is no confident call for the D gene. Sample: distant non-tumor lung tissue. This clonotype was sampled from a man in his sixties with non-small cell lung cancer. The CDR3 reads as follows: CTSSLSYIGELFF. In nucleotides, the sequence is TGTACCAGCAGCTTATCATACATCGGGGAGCTGTTTTTT.